This T cell receptor beta chain was observed in a study of cytomegalovirus exposure and HLA in healthy donors (TCRdb year 2017). Regarding the complete study: An earlier analysis of some 550 of the donors reported approximately 300 Gb of sequence data and 100 million to 130 million unique TCR beta sequences from roughly 180 million T cells. Along with the approximately 650-subject first cohort, a separate validation cohort of over 90 different subjects was used. To predict cytomegalovirus infection status, the study combined high-throughput TCR immunosequencing, statistical association of individual TCRs with disease status, and machine learning. Using immunosequencing, the study profiled T cell repertoires from 500 to 800 subjects and related those repertoires to cytomegalovirus serostatus. The aim of the study was to test whether cataloging public T cell receptors could identify signatures of past pathogen exposure. An earlier analysis of about 620 of the donors applied high-throughput TCR beta sequencing to assess whether each TCR beta V gene segment acted as functional or pseudogenic. Roughly 300 gigabases of sequencing data and 70 million to 85 million unique TCR sequences were included in an early release covering roughly 700 HLA-typed donors. Donor age, sex, ethnicity and CMV serostatus were compiled together with the repertoire data. Class I and class II HLA loci were covered by the typing at four-digit resolution. In the later analysis, no new phenotypic data were used to find candidate immune exposures; instead, reliance was placed on TCR beta sequences and their occurrence across donors. Because of strong linkage in the cohort, four to six DR-DQ haplotypes were treated as single units for association and clustering. To study patterns of TCR occurrence, a later analysis re-analyzed previously published TCR beta repertoires from 600 to 750 donors and added high-resolution HLA genotyping. All discovery cohort repertoires had been generated using a single sequencing platform. The number of typed donors differed by locus: roughly 629-630 for A, B, C, DRB1 and DQB1; about 520 for DQA1; 606 for DPA1; and around 470 for DPB1. A later genetic analysis used genome-wide SNP genotypes for about three fifths of the roughly 700 donors, treating that subset as a discovery cohort. Across approximately 400 genotyped donors of the cohort, an average of roughly 250,000 unique TCR beta nucleotide sequences per donor were sequenced, and around 20% of those sequences were non-productive. Among the roughly 390 genotyped donors, about 85% belonged to the genetic ancestry cluster associated with self-reported Caucasian donors. Points the paper makes about the study in general: In an earlier analysis of approximately 590 of the donors, most TCR beta V segments appeared in productive rearrangements about 87% or about 30% of the time, broadly matching IMGT annotations. The classifier was reported to diagnose cytomegalovirus status with high specificity and sensitivity in both the original and validation cohorts. An association between a missense DCLRE1C variant and V-gene and J-gene trimming of TCR beta chains was found in a later genetic analysis and replicated in an independent cohort. A cluster of highly shared sequence variants was judged likely to represent a technical artifact of the sequencing pipeline. Compared with equally common non-associated chains, HLA-associated TCR beta chains in a later analysis were more clonally expanded and had lower generation probabilities. According to a later analysis, parvovirus B19, influenza, CMV and Epstein-Barr virus appeared linked to several top co-occurrence clusters. The authors suggested that the approach could potentially be generalized to other disease states and immunological phenotypes. In a later analysis, around 15,000 TCR beta sequences were associated with specific HLA alleles at a false discovery rate of 0.05. The 87-base-pair reads could not distinguish some IMGT-functional V segments, including TRBV6-2 and TRBV6-3, so those segments were excluded. Correlated functional status among segregating V segments might be attributable to linkage disequilibrium, but an unknown experimental factor could not be ruled out. In the study, about 150 TCR beta chains were listed as associated with cytomegalovirus. Sequencing depth was assumed to be roughly uniform across donors in the presence/absence analyses, though that assumption may not hold. Across donors, most TCR sequences were observed very rarely, whereas some public TCRs were present in many individuals. According to a later genetic analysis, donors in an Asian-associated ancestry cluster had fewer N-insertions in productive TCRs than the approximately 670-donor mean. This cohort had only TCR beta chains sequenced, and the lack of alpha or paired-chain data limited which features could be detected. According to a later analysis, most CMV-associated TCR beta chains appeared to be HLA-restricted, and the HLA associations seemed to be driven largely by CMV exposure. Because counts were too low, seventeen rarely observed V segments, including chromosome 9 orphons, were left out of the earlier analysis of 500 to 750 of the donors. In a later analysis, the rate of TCR association differed among HLA loci, with DRB1 alleles having the most associated TCRs and HLA-C alleles having the fewest. The only immune exposure information available for the cohort was CMV serostatus. When HLA alleles, especially DR and DQ, strongly co-occurred, attributing TCR associations to individual alleles was difficult. A further reported finding was that TCR beta sequences accurately predicted the HLA-A and HLA-B alleles for most subjects in the first cohort. Three of the identified cytomegalovirus-associated TCR beta chains were confirmed in vitro to be specific for cytomegalovirus antigens. Because HLA typing was unavailable for some donors at each locus, only the typed subset was used in association tests.

To note about this clone: There is no known antigen for this receptor. No much larger clonotype is one base removed from it; base qualities were not supplied.

Library prep was done by the immunoSEQ multiplex PCR assay. The multiplex PCR relied on a mix of 60 forward primers for TCR Vbeta segments and 13 reverse primers for TCR Jbeta segments. The CDR3 region of rearranged TCR beta genes was amplified from genomic DNA by a multiplex PCR assay. Amplified TCR beta libraries were sequenced as 87-base-pair reads on the Illumina HiSeq System. On the study's bioinformatics: In a later analysis, 70 million to 95 million unique TCR beta chains were counted across the roughly 610 repertoires, and roughly 9.9 million of these chains were shared by at least two donors. Raw reads were error-corrected and collapsed into unique sequences by a nearest-neighbor algorithm in which closely related sequences were merged to remove PCR and sequencing errors. V, D and J gene segments were assigned by aligning CDR3 sequences to IMGT reference sequences. For a sequence to be retained, at least a six-nucleotide match to both a V gene segment and a J gene segment was required. A rearrangement counted as productive if the CDR3 had no stop codons and remained in frame with V and J, and every other rearrangement counted as non-productive. Following IMGT convention, CDR3 was defined as the stretch from the second conserved V-encoded cysteine up to the conserved J-encoded phenylalanine. The earlier analysis of a few hundred of the donors excluded any sequence lacking an unambiguous match to a single V gene segment. In an earlier analysis of approximately 500 of the donors, a V segment was called functional when productive rearrangements were above 56.7%, and segregating when the standard deviation between donors exceeded 5%. To diagnose cytomegalovirus status from the catalog of TCR beta chain sequences, a statistical classification framework was built. In a later analysis, V and J genes were assigned by comparing TCR nucleotide sequences against IMGT/GENE-DB human TR gene sequences. In a later analysis, CDR3 sequences and most-parsimonious VDJ recombination scenarios were assigned using the TCRdist pipeline. In a later analysis, each TCR beta chain was defined by its CDR3 amino acid sequence together with its V-gene family, and reads lacking a unique V-gene family were excluded. To address suspected cross-contamination and a sequencing artifact, a later analysis removed around 600 highly shared, low-generation-probability nucleotide sequences. A later analysis calculated a clonal expansion index for each public chain from normalized within-repertoire ranks of inferred template counts. Generation probabilities in a later analysis came from a VDJ recombination model fitted to out-of-frame rearrangements, and those results were checked against IGoR. Hypergeometric tests were used in a later analysis to score TCR-TCR, TCR-HLA and TCR-CMV co-occurrence, with a repertoire-size bias correction applied to the TCR pairs. False discovery rates were estimated in a later analysis by permuting HLA or CMV assignments 20 times. In a later analysis, co-occurring TCRs were grouped using DBSCAN, and TCRdist sequence similarity was added for clustering within HLA-allele-positive subsets. Repertoires with fewer than 30,000 or more than 120,000 public chains, plus five repertoires with anomalous nucleotide sharing, were excluded from co-occurrence clustering. TCRdb took this table from immuneACCESS and kept in-frame rearrangements with V and J called. Such tables lack part of the clones; where checked against another copy, unresolved V genes explain under half of the gap, and the rest is unexplained. D and trimming come from the DNA, and the V and J calls and clone size come from that table. The sample table holds 30,000 to 50,000 clones, of which approximately 70% were seen once. Roughly 4% of the sample belongs to the ten largest clones.

The cohort was made up of 666 healthy bone marrow donors. At the time of sampling, all cohort members were nominally healthy, though unrecorded immune exposures were likely present. The donor tested CMV seronegative, placing the donor among the 300 to 450 seronegative members of the cohort. A peripheral blood sample was provided by each donor, and peripheral blood mononuclear cells were used for TCR beta sequencing. The Qiagen DNeasy Blood Extraction Kit was used to extract genomic DNA from the blood cell samples. V drops 1 base and J drops 9 bases, leaving 12 bases in between. The CDR3 sequence holds 13 residues, the cysteine and phenylalanine included. Only the CDR3 DNA is retained, 39 bases long and in frame from the first base. Based on the germline V gene, the CDR1 and CDR2 sequences are LGHNA and YNFKEQ.

The receptor was isolated from a man in his forties in good health and CMV-seronegative. Material for sequencing was PBMCs. This chain joins TRBV4-2 to TRBJ2-5; the D gene is not confidently resolved. The sequenced DNA: TGTGCCAGCAGCCAAGGGAACAGCAACTCCCAGTACTTC. Translation gives CASSQGNSNSQYF.